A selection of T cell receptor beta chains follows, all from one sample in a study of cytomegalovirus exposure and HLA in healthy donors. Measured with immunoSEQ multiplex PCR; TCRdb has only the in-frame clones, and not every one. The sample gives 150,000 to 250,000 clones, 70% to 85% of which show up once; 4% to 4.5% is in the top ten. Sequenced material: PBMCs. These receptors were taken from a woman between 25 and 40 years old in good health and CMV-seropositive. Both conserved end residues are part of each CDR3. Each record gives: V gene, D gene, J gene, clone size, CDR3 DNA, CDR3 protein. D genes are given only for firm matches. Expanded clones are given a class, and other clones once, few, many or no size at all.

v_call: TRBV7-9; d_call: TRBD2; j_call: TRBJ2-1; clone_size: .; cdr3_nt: TGTGCCAGCAGGGGAGGGGCGGGCCAGTACTACAATGAGCAGTTCTTC; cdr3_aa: CASRGGAGQYYNEQFF
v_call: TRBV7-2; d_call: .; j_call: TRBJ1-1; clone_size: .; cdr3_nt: TGTGCCAGCAGCTTAGTCCTCCGGAACACTGAAGCTTTCTTT; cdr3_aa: CASSLVLRNTEAFF
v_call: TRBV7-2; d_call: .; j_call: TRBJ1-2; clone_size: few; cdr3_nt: TGTGCCAGCAGCCCAGCCCGACAGTCAATCTATGGCTACACCTTC; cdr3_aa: CASSPARQSIYGYTF
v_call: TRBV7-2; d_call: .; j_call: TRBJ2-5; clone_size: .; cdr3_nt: TGTGCCAGCAGCCCCCCCTCGAGTGAGACCCAGTACTTC; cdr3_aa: CASSPPSSETQYF
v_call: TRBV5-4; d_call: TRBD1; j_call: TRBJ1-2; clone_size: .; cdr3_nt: TGTGCCAGCAGAAACCTCCGGGACAGGGGCTACACCTTC; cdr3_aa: CASRNLRDRGYTF
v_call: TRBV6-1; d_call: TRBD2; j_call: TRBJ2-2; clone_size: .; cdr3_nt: TGTGCCAGCAGGGAACTAGCGGGGGCGACAACCGGGGAGCTGTTTTTT; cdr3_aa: CASRELAGATTGELFF
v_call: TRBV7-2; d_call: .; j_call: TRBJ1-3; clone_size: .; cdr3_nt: TGTGCCAGCAGATCCAGGTTATACTCTGGAAACACCATATATTTT; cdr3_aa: CASRSRLYSGNTIYF
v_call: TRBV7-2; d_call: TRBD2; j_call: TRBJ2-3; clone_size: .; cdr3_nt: TGTGCCAGCAGCGGGCGGGGGGGGCGCGCAGATACGCAGTATTTT; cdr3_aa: CASSGRGGRADTQYF
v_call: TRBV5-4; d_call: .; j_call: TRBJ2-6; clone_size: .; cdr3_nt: TGTGCCAGCAGCTTGGACGCAGGGTTCGGGGCCAACGTCCTGACTTTC; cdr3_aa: CASSLDAGFGANVLTF
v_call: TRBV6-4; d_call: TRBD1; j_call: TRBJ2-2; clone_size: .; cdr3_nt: TGTGCCAGCAGTCATTCTCCGGGACAGGGGATCACCGGGGAGCTGTTTTTT; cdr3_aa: CASSHSPGQGITGELFF
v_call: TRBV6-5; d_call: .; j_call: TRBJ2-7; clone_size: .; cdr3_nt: TGTGCCAGCAGTTACTCGTTAGGGGCCTACGAGCAGTACTTC; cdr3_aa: CASSYSLGAYEQYF
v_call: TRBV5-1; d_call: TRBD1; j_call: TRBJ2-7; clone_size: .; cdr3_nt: TGCGCCAGCAGCTTGGGAGGACAGGCGGCCGAGCAGTACTTC; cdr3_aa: CASSLGGQAAEQYF
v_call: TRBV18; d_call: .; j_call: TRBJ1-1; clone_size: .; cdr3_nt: TGTGCCAGCTCACCTTACGACAGGCCGATGAACACTGAAGCTTTCTTT; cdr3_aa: CASSPYDRPMNTEAFF
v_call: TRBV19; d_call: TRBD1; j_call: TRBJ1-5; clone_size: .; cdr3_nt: TGTGCCAGTAGTATAGATTTTACAGGGGGTTTGCCCCAGCATTTT; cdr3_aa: CASSIDFTGGLPQHF
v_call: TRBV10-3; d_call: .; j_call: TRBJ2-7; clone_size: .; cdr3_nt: TGTGCCACCGGAGATAGGACAGCAGCAGCCTACGAGCAGTACTTC; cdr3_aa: CATGDRTAAAYEQYF
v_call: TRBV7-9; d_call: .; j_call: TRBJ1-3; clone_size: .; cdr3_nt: TGTGCCAGCAGCTCCACAGGTGTTTTCTCTGGAAACACCATATATTTT; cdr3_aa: CASSSTGVFSGNTIYF
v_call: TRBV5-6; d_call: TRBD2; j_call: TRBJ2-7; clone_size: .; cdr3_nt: TGTGCCAGCAGCTTGATGACTAGCGCCGAGCAGTACTTC; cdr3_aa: CASSLMTSAEQYF
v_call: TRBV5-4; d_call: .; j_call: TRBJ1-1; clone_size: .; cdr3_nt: TGTGCCAGCAGCTTAGGGACTTCCACCATAACGGCCAGTGAAGCTTTCTTT; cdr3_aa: CASSLGTSTITASEAFF
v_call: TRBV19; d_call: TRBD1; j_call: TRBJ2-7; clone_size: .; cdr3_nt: TGTGCCAGTAGATACAGGGGAACTTCCTACGAGCAGTACTTC; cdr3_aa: CASRYRGTSYEQYF
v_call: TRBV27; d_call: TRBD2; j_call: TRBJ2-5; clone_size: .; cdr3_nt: TGTGCCAGCACCGGGGGGGCCTTTCAGACCCAGTACTTC; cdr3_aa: CASTGGAFQTQYF
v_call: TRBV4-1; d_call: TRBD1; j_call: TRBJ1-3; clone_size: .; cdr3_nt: TGCGCCAGCAGCCCCCGACAGGGGAATGGAAACACCATATATTTT; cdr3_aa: CASSPRQGNGNTIYF
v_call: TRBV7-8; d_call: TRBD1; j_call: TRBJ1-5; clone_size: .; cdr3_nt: TGTGCCAGCAGCCAATCGACAGGGATGAGCAATCAGCCCCAGCATTTT; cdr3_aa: CASSQSTGMSNQPQHF
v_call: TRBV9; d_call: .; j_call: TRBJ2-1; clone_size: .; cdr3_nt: TGTGCCAGCAGCCCTACCCCGGAGTGGGGCCAAGGGCATGAGCAGTTCTTC; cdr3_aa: CASSPTPEWGQGHEQFF
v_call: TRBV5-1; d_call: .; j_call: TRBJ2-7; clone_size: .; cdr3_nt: TGCGCCAGCAGCTTGCTCTTCATAGACTCCTACGAGCAGTACTTC; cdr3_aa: CASSLLFIDSYEQYF
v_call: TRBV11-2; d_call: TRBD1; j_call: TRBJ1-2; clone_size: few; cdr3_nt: TGTGCCAGCAGCCCTGACTCCGGGACAGGATACTATGGCTACACCTTC; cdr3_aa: CASSPDSGTGYYGYTF
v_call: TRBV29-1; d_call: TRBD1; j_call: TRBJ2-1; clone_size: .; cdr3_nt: TGCAGCGTTGAAGTTGGCAGGGGGATCGGAAATGAGCAGTTCTTC; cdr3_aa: CSVEVGRGIGNEQFF
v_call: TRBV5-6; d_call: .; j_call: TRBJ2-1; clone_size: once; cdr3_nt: TGTGCCAGCAGCCCAACAGGGAGCTCCTACAATGAGCAGTTCTTC; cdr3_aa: CASSPTGSSYNEQFF
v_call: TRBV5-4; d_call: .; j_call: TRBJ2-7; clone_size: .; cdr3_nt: TGTGCCAGCAGCGTGGACAGGGAGGGACCTTTCAGCTACGAGCAGTACTTC; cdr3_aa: CASSVDREGPFSYEQYF
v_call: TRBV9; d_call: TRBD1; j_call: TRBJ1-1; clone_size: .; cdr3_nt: TGTGCCAGCAGCGAGGGGGCAGGTACTGAAGCTTTCTTT; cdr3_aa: CASSEGAGTEAFF
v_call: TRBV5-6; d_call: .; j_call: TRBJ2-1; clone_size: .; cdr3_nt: TGTGCCAGCAGCTACCGGGAGTACAATGAGCAGTTCTTC; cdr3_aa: CASSYREYNEQFF
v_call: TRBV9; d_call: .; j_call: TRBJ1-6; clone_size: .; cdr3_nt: TGTGCCAGCAGCGTAGAAGGAACGGGATCACCCCTCCACTTT; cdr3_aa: CASSVEGTGSPLHF
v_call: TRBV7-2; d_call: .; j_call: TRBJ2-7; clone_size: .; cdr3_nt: TGTGCCAGCAGCTTAGCGGCGCAGGGTCTACCCACCTACGAGCAGTACTTC; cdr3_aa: CASSLAAQGLPTYEQYF
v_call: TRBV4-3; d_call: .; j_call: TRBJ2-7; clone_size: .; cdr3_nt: TGCGCCAGCAGCCAAGATAACGGGGTGTACGAGCAGTACTTC; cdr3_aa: CASSQDNGVYEQYF
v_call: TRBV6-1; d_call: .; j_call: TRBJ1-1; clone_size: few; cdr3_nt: TGTGCCAGCAGTGAATGGGGGACACTAAACACTGAAGCTTTCTTT; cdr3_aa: CASSEWGTLNTEAFF
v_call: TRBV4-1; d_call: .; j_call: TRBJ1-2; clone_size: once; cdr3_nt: TGCGCCAGCAGCCAAGGAAGAGCCGGGAGCTCGAGGAGCTACACCTTC; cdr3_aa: CASSQGRAGSSRSYTF
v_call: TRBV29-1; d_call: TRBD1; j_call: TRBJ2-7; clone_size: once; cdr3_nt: TGCAGCGTTGGAGGGACAGGGGTATACGAGCAGTACTTC; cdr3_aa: CSVGGTGVYEQYF
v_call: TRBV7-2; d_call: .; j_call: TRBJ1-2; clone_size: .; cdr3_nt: TGTGCCAGCAGCTTAGGCAGCGACCCTAACTATGGCTACACCTTC; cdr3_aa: CASSLGSDPNYGYTF
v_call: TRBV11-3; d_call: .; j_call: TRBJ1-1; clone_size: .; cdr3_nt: TGTGCCAGCGGAGAATTGAACACTGAAGCTTTCTTT; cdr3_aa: CASGELNTEAFF
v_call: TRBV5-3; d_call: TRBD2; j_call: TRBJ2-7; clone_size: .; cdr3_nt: TGTGCCAGAAGCTGTCCTACTAGCGGGAGGGCTAACGAGCAGTACTTC; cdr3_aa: CARSCPTSGRANEQYF
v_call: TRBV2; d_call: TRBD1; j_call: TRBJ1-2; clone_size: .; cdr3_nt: TGTGCCAGCAAGGAGGGGGCAGGGATCTCGTATGGCTACACCTTC; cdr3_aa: CASKEGAGISYGYTF
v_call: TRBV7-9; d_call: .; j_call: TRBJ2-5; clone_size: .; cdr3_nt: TGTGCCAGCAGCTCCCGTAGAGGGCAGGAGAGGGAGACCCAGTACTTC; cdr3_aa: CASSSRRGQERETQYF
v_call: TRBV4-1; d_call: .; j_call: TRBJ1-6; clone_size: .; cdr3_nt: TGCGCCAGCAGCCAAACCGGGACAAATAATTCACCCCTCCACTTT; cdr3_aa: CASSQTGTNNSPLHF
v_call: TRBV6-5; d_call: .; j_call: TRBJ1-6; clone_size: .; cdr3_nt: TGCGCCAGCAGGGTCCAGGGGATCAATTCACCCCTCCACTTT; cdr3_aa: CASRVQGINSPLHF
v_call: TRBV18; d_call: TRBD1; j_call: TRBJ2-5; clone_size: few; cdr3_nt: TGTGCCAGCTCACGCGAAGGACAGGGTCTTGAGACCCAGTACTTC; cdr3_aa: CASSREGQGLETQYF
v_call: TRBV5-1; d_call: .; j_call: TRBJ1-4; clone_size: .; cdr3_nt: TGCGCCAGCAGCTTGGCCTCGGGGTCAACTAATGAAAAACTGTTTTTT; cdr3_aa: CASSLASGSTNEKLFF
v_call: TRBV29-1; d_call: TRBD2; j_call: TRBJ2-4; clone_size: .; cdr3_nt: TGCAGCGCCTCACTCTCCAGCGGGAGTTTAGCCAAAAACATTCAGTACTTC; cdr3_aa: CSASLSSGSLAKNIQYF
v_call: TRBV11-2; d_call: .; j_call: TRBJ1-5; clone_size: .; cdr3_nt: TGTGCCAGCAGCTTTGAAGGGGATCAGCCCCAGCATTTT; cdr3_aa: CASSFEGDQPQHF
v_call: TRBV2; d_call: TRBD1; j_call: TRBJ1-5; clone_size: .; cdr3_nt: TGTGCCAGCAGTCCTCAGGGGGCGTTCAATCAGCCCCAGCATTTT; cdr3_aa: CASSPQGAFNQPQHF
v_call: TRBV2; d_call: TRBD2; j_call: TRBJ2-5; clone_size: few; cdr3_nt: TGTGCCAGCAGTTCCCGACTAGCGCCCTACTTC; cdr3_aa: CASSSRLAPYF
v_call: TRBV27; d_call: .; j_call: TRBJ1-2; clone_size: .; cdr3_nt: TGTGCCAGCAGTTCCGTGGTACAGCTTAGAGCTGGCTACACCTTC; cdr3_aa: CASSSVVQLRAGYTF
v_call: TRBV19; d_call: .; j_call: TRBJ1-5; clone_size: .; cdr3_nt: TGTGCCAGTAGTATAGGTCTGTATAGCAATCAGCCCCAGCATTTT; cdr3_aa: CASSIGLYSNQPQHF
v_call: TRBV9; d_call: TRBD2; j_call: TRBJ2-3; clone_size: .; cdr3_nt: TGTGCCAGCAGCGTAGAGGAGCGGGACACAGATACGCAGTATTTT; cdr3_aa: CASSVEERDTDTQYF
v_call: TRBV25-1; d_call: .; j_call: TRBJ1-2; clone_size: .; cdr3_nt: TGTGCCAGCAGTGGACTGGGGAGGAACGCCTATGGCTACACCTTC; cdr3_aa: CASSGLGRNAYGYTF
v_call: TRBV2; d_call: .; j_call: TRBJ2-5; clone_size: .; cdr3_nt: TGTGCCAGCAACGGGGTAGCTAAATCGGAGACCCAGTACTTC; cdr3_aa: CASNGVAKSETQYF
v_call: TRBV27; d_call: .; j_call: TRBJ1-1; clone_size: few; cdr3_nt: TGTGCCAGCAGTCTACTTGGGGACACCCACACTGAAGCTTTCTTT; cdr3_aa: CASSLLGDTHTEAFF
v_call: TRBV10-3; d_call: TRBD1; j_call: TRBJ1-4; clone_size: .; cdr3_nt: TGTGCCATCAGTGAGGGTGGACAGGGTTTCAAGACACTGTTTTTT; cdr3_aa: CAISEGGQGFKTLFF
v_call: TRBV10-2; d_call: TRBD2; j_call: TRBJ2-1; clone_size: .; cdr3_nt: TGCGCCAGCAGTGGTGCGGGGGGGATCTACAATGAGCAGTTCTTC; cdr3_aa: CASSGAGGIYNEQFF
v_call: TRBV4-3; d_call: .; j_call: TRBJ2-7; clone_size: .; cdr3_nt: TGCGCCAGCAGCCAAGATTTGTCAAGGGGAACCTACGAGCAGTACTTC; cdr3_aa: CASSQDLSRGTYEQYF